Listed here are 30 T cell receptor beta chains from one sample, sequenced in a study of blood T cell repertoires in COVID-19. Method: immunoSEQ multiplex PCR; TCRdb's copy keeps in-frame clones and lacks some. The sample lists 35,000 to 45,000 clones; 85% were seen once. The sequenced material came from peripheral blood. The source is a human donor in a cohort sampled during active COVID-19.

This chain joins TRBV7-9 and TRBJ2-7, with D perhaps matching TRBD1 (6 bases). The ends were cut back, 0 bases at V and 0 bases at J, with 15 bases in the middle. The CDR3 totals 17 residues. The germline gives CDR1 SEHNR, CDR2 FQNEAQ (reference sequence). As DNA, the CDR3 is TGTGCCAGCAGCTTAGCACCACGGGACACCCCCTCCTACGAGCAGTACTTC. It specifies CASSLAPRDTPSYEQYF.

The rearrangement uses TRBV13 and TRBJ1-1, with 9 positions matching TRBD1. CDR1 and CDR2 from the germline V gene are PRHDT and FYEKMQ (reference sequence). The V and J ends lost 6 bases and 6 bases, in that order; junction bases with no gene match: 8. This CDR3 contains 14 residues. The CDR3 sequence: CASRGTGGRAEAFF. The CDR3 DNA follows: TGTGCCAGCAGGGGAACAGGGGGCCGCGCTGAAGCTTTCTTT.

J is TRBJ2-5 and V is TRBV30, with TRBD2 matching 7 bases. With V trimmed by 3 bases and J by 4 bases, 8 bases remained unmatched. In germline, CDR1 is GTSNPN, CDR2 SVGIG (reference sequence). The CDR3 spans 14 residues. The CDR3 spells CAWRVIGGGETQYF. CDR3 coding DNA: TGTGCCTGGAGGGTAATTGGGGGGGGAGAGACCCAGTACTTC.

The chain recombines TRBV18 with TRBJ1-5, with 7 bases aligning to TRBD1. The length of the CDR3 is 14 residues. V shed 3 bases and J 3 bases; nucleotides not matched to a gene: 2. In germline, CDR1 is KGHSH, CDR2 LQKENI. The CDR3: CASSPGTDNQPQHF. In DNA form, the CDR3 reads TGTGCCAGCTCACCCGGGACAGACAATCAGCCCCAGCATTTT.

The chain uses TRBV4-2 and TRBJ1-3; D is unresolved. Germline-derived CDR1 and CDR2 are LGHNA and YNFKEQ. The CDR3 is 17 residues long. The V gene lost 4 bases and the J gene lost 0 bases, with 16 bases spanning the gap. The CDR3 DNA follows: TGTGCCAGCAGCCCCGAGACACGGTTAGACTCTGGAAACACCATATATTTT. Translation gives CASSPETRLDSGNTIYF.

This chain uses TRBV10-3 with TRBJ2-7; 10 nucleotides line up with TRBD1. Germline CDR1 and CDR2: ENHRY and SYGVKD. The CDR3 totals 14 residues. Unmatched junction bases numbered 12, after V lost 10 bases and J lost 6 bases. The CDR3 coding sequence is TGTGCCACCTCCCCTGGGGGGACAGGGGTCGAGCAGTACTTC. Its protein product is CATSPGGTGVEQYF.

The chain joins TRBV7-3 to TRBJ2-3; 10 positions match TRBD2. CDR3 length: 16 residues. V was pared by 6 bases and J by 3 bases, with 9 bases of the junction left unmatched. Germline CDR1 reads SGHTA; CDR2 reads FQGTGA. The CDR3 protein is CASRLNLAGVTDTQYF. The CDR3 DNA is TGTGCCAGCAGGTTGAATCTAGCGGGAGTAACAGATACGCAGTATTTT.

The chain links TRBV11-3 to TRBJ2-1; D gene uncertain. CDR1 SGHNT and CDR2 YENEEA come from the germline V gene. This CDR3 is 14 amino acids long. Between the trimmed V and J ends, which lost 3 bases and 8 bases, there was a span of 14 bases. CDR3: CASSFGSSLHEQFF. CDR3 DNA sequence: TGTGCCAGCAGCTTCGGGTCCTCTCTGCATGAGCAGTTCTTC. Together with reference TRBV11-3 and TRBJ2-1, the CDR3 gives the full variable domain: EAGVVQSPRYKIIEKKQPVAFWCNPISGHNTLYWYLQNLGQGPELLIRYENEEAVDDSQLPKDRFSAERLKGVDSTLKIQPAELGDSAVYLCASSFGSSLHEQFFGPGTRLTVL.

The chain couples TRBV2 to TRBJ2-2; D is uncertain. In germline, CDR1 is SNHLY, CDR2 FYNNEI. Trimming cost V 8 bases and J 1 base, with 5 bases left between them. CDR3 length: 12 residues. The CDR3 loop is CASCGNTGELFF. The CDR3, as DNA: TGTGCCAGCTGCGGGAACACCGGGGAGCTGTTTTTT.

The chain carries TRBV19 and TRBJ2-5, with 8 nucleotides matching TRBD2. The CDR3 is made up of 18 amino acids. CDR1 LNHDA and CDR2 SQIVND come from the germline V gene (reference sequence). Trimming removed 5 bases from V and 1 base from J; junction bases left unmatched: 15. The CDR3 region has the DNA TGTGCCAGTAGTTGGAAAAAGAAGGCGGCGGGAGGCCAAGAGACCCAGTACTTC. Its translation is CASSWKKKAAGGQETQYF.

This clone was seen just once. The V call is TRBV19, the J call TRBJ1-5; the match to TRBD1 covers 10 bases. CDR1 and CDR2 (germline): LNHDA, SQIVND (reference sequence). The ends lost 5 bases at V and 2 bases at J; junction bases unmatched: 6. There are 16 residues in the CDR3. The CDR3, as DNA: TGTGCCAGTAGTGGGACAGGGGCGTTAGGCAATCAGCCCCAGCATTTT. Protein sequence: CASSGTGALGNQPQHF.

The rearrangement links TRBV3-1 (or the pseudogene TRBV3-2) to TRBJ1-4; TRBD1 agrees at 7 bases. Germline CDR1 is LGHDT and CDR2 is YNNKEL (reference sequence). Trimming at V came to 1 base and at J to 7 bases, leaving 9 bases not matched to a gene. The CDR3 consists of 16 residues. CDR3 bases: TGTGCCAGCAGCCAAGTACACTCGACAGGGAGTGAAAAACTGTTTTTT. Translated, it gives CASSQVHSTGSEKLFF.

The chain recombines TRBV14 with TRBJ2-1; D might be TRBD1 (6 bases). V gave up 9 bases and J gave up 0 bases, with 15 bases separating them. This CDR3 has 15 residues. The V gene's germline CDR1 is SGHDN and CDR2 FVKESK. The CDR3 DNA sequence: TGTGCCAGTTCTAGCCAACAGGGCTCCTACAATGAGCAGTTCTTC. Amino acids: CASSSQQGSYNEQFF.

This CDR3 reads CASSLETGGNQPQHF. DNA of the CDR3: TGCGCCAGCAGCTTGGAGACAGGGGGCAATCAGCCCCAGCATTTT. The chain recombines TRBV5-1 with TRBJ1-5, with 8 positions matching TRBD1. V was clipped by 0 bases and J by 2 bases; unmatched bases: 1. The germline V gene encodes CDR1 SGHRS and CDR2 YFSETQ. The CDR3 has 15 amino acids.

This rearrangement joins TRBV19 to TRBJ2-3; D is perhaps TRBD2 (5 bases). The CDR3 spans 15 residues. The germline V gene has CDR1 LNHDA and CDR2 SQIVND (reference sequence). Trimming shortened V by 3 bases and J by 0 bases, and 10 bases separated the two germline ends. The CDR3 DNA reads TGTGCCAGTAGTATTTTCGCTAGCAGCACAGATACGCAGTATTTT. Protein sequence: CASSIFASSTDTQYF.

The chain couples TRBV21-1 to TRBJ1-4; TRBD1, the table's D call, was not compared with the DNA. TRBV21-1 is tagged as a pseudogene. The CDR3 has 18 residues. Here the CDR3 reads CASSKARNLGTGDEKLFF. The CDR3, as DNA: TGTGCCAGCAGCAAAGCCCGCAATTTAGGGACAGGGGATGAAAAACTGTTTTTT.

The J gene is TRBJ1-2, the V gene TRBV28, with TRBD1 matching 8 bases. Germline lookup yields CDR1 MDHEN and CDR2 SYDVKM. The CDR3 length is 14 residues. V lost 4 bases to trimming and J lost 4 bases; unmatched junction nucleotides: 5. In DNA form, the CDR3 reads TGTGCCAGCAGTTCAGGACAGGGTGGCTATGGCTACACCTTC. Protein product: CASSSGQGGYGYTF.

The chain links TRBV5-6 to TRBJ2-2, with unresolved D. The CDR3 consists of 16 residues. Trimming removed 7 bases from V and 0 bases from J, with 16 bases in between. Germline values: CDR1 SGHDT, CDR2 YYEEEE. CDR3 region: CASEMIGRTNTGELFF. In DNA form, the CDR3 reads TGTGCCAGCGAAATGATAGGCAGGACGAACACCGGGGAGCTGTTTTTT.

The rearrangement links TRBV15 to TRBJ1-5, with D possibly matching TRBD1 (6 bases). The CDR3 has 16 residues. Germline values: CDR1 LNHNV, CDR2 YYDKDF (reference sequence). The ends were cut back, 0 bases at V and 0 bases at J, with 9 bases in the middle. The CDR3 DNA sequence: TGTGCCACCAGCAGAGATCAGGGGTTTAGCAATCAGCCCCAGCATTTT. This gives the protein CATSRDQGFSNQPQHF. Full variable domain (outside the CDR3, taken from reference TRBV15 and TRBJ1-5): DAMVIQNPRYQVTQFGKPVTLSCSQTLNHNVMYWYQQKSSQAPKLLFHYYDKDFNNEADTPDNFQSRRPNTSFCFLDIRSPGLGDTAMYLCATSRDQGFSNQPQHFGDGTRLSIL.

A single count supports this clone. The chain is built from TRBV7-8 and TRBJ1-3, with a weak D call TRBD1 (6 bases). Germline CDR1 SGHVS, CDR2 FQNEAQ. Trimming stripped 1 base from V and 5 bases from J, with 9 bases between. CDR3 length equals 14 residues. The CDR3 bases are TGTGCCAGCAGCTTAGGCACAGGGAGAAACACCATATATTTT. Amino acids: CASSLGTGRNTIYF. The full variable domain, its missing parts supplied by reference TRBV7-8 and TRBJ1-3, is GAGVSQSPRYKVAKRGQDVALRCDPISGHVSLFWYQQALGQGPEFLTYFQNEAQLDKSGLPSDRFFAERPEGSVSTLKIQRTQQEDSAVYLCASSLGTGRNTIYFGEGSWLTVV.

This chain links TRBV6-4 with TRBJ1-1, with TRBD1 as a possible D gene (5 bases). Germline V gene data show CDR1 as MRHNA and CDR2 as SNTAGT. With 6 bases removed from V and 0 bases from J, the gap between germline ends came to 8 bases. CDR3 size: 13 residues. DNA of the CDR3: TGTGCCAGCAGGGAAGGGGTGAACACTGAAGCTTTCTTT. Its protein is CASREGVNTEAFF.

This rearrangement joins TRBV4-3 to TRBJ1-3; TRBD1 aligns across 8 bases. Germline CDR1 LGHNA, CDR2 YSLEER. V trimming: 0 bases; J trimming: 2 bases; junction bases outside the gene matches: 3. There are 16 residues in the CDR3. In DNA form, the CDR3 reads TGCGCCAGCAGCCAAGAGACAGGGGATGCTGGAAACACCATATATTTT. Residues: CASSQETGDAGNTIYF.

The chain carries TRBV6-2 or TRBV6-3 and TRBJ2-7, with 7 bases fitting TRBD2. Germline CDR1 reads MNHEY; CDR2 reads SVGEGT. The CDR3 consists of 14 residues. V lost 5 bases and J lost 3; bases outside the gene matches: 7. In DNA, the CDR3 is TGTGCCAGCAGTCGTGACGGGGGGAGCTACGAGCAGTACTTC. Protein sequence: CASSRDGGSYEQYF.

The DNA for the CDR3 is TGTGCCAGCAGCCCGAGTCAATTCGAGACCCAGTACTTC. Its protein is CASSPSQFETQYF. This chain links TRBV7-9 with TRBJ2-5; D is uncertain. Germline V lookup: CDR1 SEHNR, CDR2 FQNEAQ (reference sequence). Trimming stripped 5 bases from V and 5 bases from J, with 12 bases between. The CDR3 runs to 13 residues.

V gene TRBV5-1 combines with J gene TRBJ2-7, with TRBD2 matching over 8 bases. The CDR3 has 15 residues. Per the germline V gene, CDR1 is SGHRS and CDR2 is YFSETQ. The trim removed 4 bases at V and 2 bases at J, leaving 8 bases unmatched. The CDR3 loop reads CASSASGSGPYEQYF. CDR3 DNA sequence: TGCGCCAGCAGCGCGAGCGGGAGTGGTCCCTACGAGCAGTACTTC.

The V and J genes are TRBV10-3 and TRBJ2-3; 9 bases align to TRBD2. The CDR3 has 13 amino acids. With 9 bases clipped from V and 5 bases from J, the junction kept 6 bases outside the gene matches. Per the germline V gene, CDR1 is ENHRY and CDR2 is SYGVKD. The CDR3 sequence: CAIGVAGVDTQYF. The CDR3 DNA sequence: TGTGCCATTGGGGTAGCGGGGGTAGATACGCAGTATTTT.

The chain uses TRBV7-6 and TRBJ1-3; D may be TRBD1 (6 bases). Trimming shortened V by 0 bases and J by 0 bases, and 12 bases separated the two germline ends. Per the germline V gene, CDR1 is SGHVS and CDR2 is FNYEAQ. The CDR3 totals 17 residues. The CDR3 is CASSLAVGGASGNTIYF. In DNA, the CDR3 is TGTGCCAGCAGCTTAGCGGTAGGGGGGGCCTCTGGAAACACCATATATTTT.

V is TRBV6-5 and J is TRBJ2-7, with 7 bases identical to TRBD1. Looked up from germline, CDR1 is MNHEY and CDR2 is SVGAGI. The trim removed 7 bases at V and 3 bases at J, leaving 6 bases unmatched. The CDR3 has 13 amino acids. The CDR3, as DNA: TGTGCCAGCAAGAGGACAGGAAACTACGAGCAGTACTTC. Its translation is CASKRTGNYEQYF.

By frequency in the sample, this clone is medium-sized. V and J are TRBV4-3 and TRBJ2-3, with TRBD2 matching 7 bases. Trimming cost V 0 bases and J 1 base; bases outside gene matches: 1. In germline, CDR1 is LGHNA, CDR2 YSLEER. This CDR3 spans 15 amino acids. The CDR3: CASSQDAGGTDTQYF. For the CDR3, the DNA is TGCGCCAGCAGCCAAGACGCGGGAGGCACAGATACGCAGTATTTT.

J is TRBJ1-5 and V is TRBV28; 10 bases match TRBD1. Germline CDR1 MDHEN, CDR2 SYDVKM. J was trimmed by 5 bases and V by 10 bases; bases with no gene match: 11. This CDR3 contains 15 residues. The CDR3 is CATEDRDRGYQPQHF. DNA of the CDR3: TGTGCCACCGAAGACCGGGACAGGGGATATCAGCCCCAGCATTTT.